This TCR beta chain emerged from a study of shared clonotypes between healthy human individuals (dated by TCRdb to about 2020). Regarding the study in general: Three men and two women, aged 18 to 49 years, made up the cohort. For each donor, CD4 naive and CD4 memory were each given three plates, CD8 naive was given two plates, and CD8 memory was given one plate. To estimate repertoire size and how much clonotype sharing occurs between individuals, the study deeply sequenced the blood TCR repertoires of about 5 healthy adults. Libraries were prepared and TCR repertoires were sequenced by different laboratories using diverse techniques, in order to increase sequencing depth and limit assay-specific biases. Between about 0.9 and 8.9 billion PBMCs per donor were obtained by leukapheresis.

Overall study results and their limits: Because the study included only a small number of donors, the genetic and exposure-history diversity represented was limited. Larger estimated clonotype richness was generally found for naive subsets than for memory subsets. Incomplete sequencing was indicated by rarefaction of sorted-subset datasets, despite the large sequencing depth. When a handful of donors were compared, the shared fraction of clonotypes was about 5.2% for naive CD4, less than 4% for naive CD8, 2.3% for memory CD4, and less than 0.45% for memory CD8. Based on pairwise subsampling, the degree of clonotype sharing among donors was expected to be affected by sequencing depth. Compared with non-shared clonotypes, the clonotypes found in all four sorted-subset donors had higher generation probabilities. Only blood was sampled, and tissue TCR repertoires likely differ from those in blood.

CDR1 and CDR2, per the germline V gene (reference sequence), are WNHNN and SYGVQD. The CDR3 holds 19 amino acids from the cysteine to the phenylalanine. Here the CDR3 DNA is all that survives: 57 bases in frame from base 1. V gives up 0 bases and J gives up 4 bases, and the segment between their germline ends measures 22 bases. Using the deep immunoSEQ assay, multiplex PCR amplified TCR CDR3 regions from genomic DNA. Genomic DNA extracted from each cell subset was distributed evenly over all wells of several immunoSEQ 96-well plates, and each plate served as one replicate. Each replicate PCR for sorted subsets received 150 to 250 ng genomic DNA, equal to about 29,000 T cell genomes. The purified libraries were quantified using a Qubit 3.0 fluorometer, sized with a Bioanalyzer 2100, and then quantified again using the KAPA Library Quantification kit. Every immunoSEQ 96-well plate was sequenced on a dedicated single-read 150-cycle Illumina NextSeq 550 flow cell. Concerning the study's data processing: Because the immunoSEQ output held only junctional sequences and lacked quality scores, the filtering could not match the filtering applied to full-length reads. To assign V/J genes and CDR3, sequences were annotated against IMGT germline references using PyIR, a Python wrapper for IgBLAST v1.9. Reads were filtered out if the reads had weak V/J assignments (E-value above 1e-6), no CDR3, stop codons, out-of-frame junctions, or ambiguous translated residues. V3J clonotypes were defined by identical inferred V gene, J gene, and CDR3 amino acid sequence. Percentage overlap between repertoires was calculated by dividing the number of shared unique clonotypes by the size of the smaller repertoire. Richness of each repertoire was evaluated using RTK rarefaction, the Chao1 estimator, and Recon v2.1 estimates of unobserved clonotypes. OLGA was used to compute generation probabilities for all TCRbeta clonotypes that the gDNA method yielded from a few donors. TCRdb took this table from immuneACCESS and kept in-frame rearrangements with V and J called. Such tables lack part of the clones; where checked against another copy, unresolved V genes explain under half of the gap, and the rest is unexplained. From that table come the V and J calls and clone size; the DNA was used to work out D and trimming. This sample gives 730,000 or so clones in total; about 78% of them show up just once. Jointly, the top ten make up approximately 1.8% of the sample.

Turning to this clone: The target of this receptor is not known. No base-level quality is on record; no much larger clone is a single base apart.

Healthy HIV-negative adults with no recently reported acute infections or vaccinations were included as donors. All donors were Caucasian adults living in Nashville, Tennessee, USA. Magnetic negative selection was used to enrich CD4+ T cells, after which naive cells were positively selected on CD45RA and the negative fraction became the memory subset. After blood collection by leukapheresis, PBMCs were isolated using Ficoll-Histopaque density gradient centrifugation and then cryopreserved in the vapor phase of liquid nitrogen. Analytical flow cytometry was used to check the purity and quantity of every magnetically sorted T cell population. From each sorted fraction, genomic DNA was isolated and quantified by UV absorbance on a Nanodrop 2000c.

The clonotype was recovered from a woman aged 25 to 39 in good health. This chain joins TRBV10-1 to TRBJ1-3; the D gene is unclear. Source material: memory CD4+ T cells sorted from blood. According to the study, the label for this sample's cell subset or site signals: CD45RA-negative fraction. The CDR3 reads as follows: CASSESTLGRPYRGNTIYF. DNA sequence: TGCGCCAGCAGTGAGTCGACTCTTGGGCGACCATATCGCGGAAACACCATATATTTT.